These T cell receptor beta chains were read from a single sample in a study of T cell responses to AZD1222 COVID-19 vaccine. Clones were read by immunoSEQ multiplex PCR, and TCRdb kept only the in-frame ones, dropping some. Of 150,000 or so clones listed, roughly nine tenths are singletons. The source was peripheral blood, collected on day 0 of AZD1222 vaccination. Receptors originate from an adult in good health. CDR3s include the opening cysteine and the closing phenylalanine or tryptophan. Fields, in order: J gene, V gene, D gene, CDR3 length, clone size, CDR3 protein, CDR3 DNA. D genes are given only for firm matches. Clone size is shown for a subset of rows, as once, few, many or a class of expanded clone.

TRBJ1-4 TRBV18 - 14 - CASSPRNANEKLFF TGTGCCAGCTCACCACGGAACGCCAATGAAAAACTGTTTTTT
TRBJ2-3 TRBV5-1 - 18 - CASSLEGLISTSTDTQYF TGCGCCAGCAGCTTGGAGGGACTCATTTCTACTAGCACAGATACGCAGTATTTT
TRBJ1-2 TRBV7-2 - 15 - CASSSRTELNYGYTF TGTGCCAGCAGCTCCAGGACAGAGCTTAACTATGGCTACACCTTC
TRBJ2-7 TRBV7-2 TRBD2 16 - CASSFQDTGSGDEQYF TGTGCCAGCAGCTTCCAAGACACTGGTAGCGGGGACGAGCAGTACTTC
TRBJ1-6 TRBV2 - 15 - CASSELGQGGSPLHF TGTGCCAGCAGTGAACTCGGGCAGGGCGGTTCACCCCTCCACTTT
TRBJ1-6 TRBV18 TRBD1 15 - CASSPLDRGNSPLHF TGTGCCAGCTCACCACTCGACAGGGGGAATTCACCCCTCCACTTT
TRBJ1-3 TRBV14 - 12 - CASSPLRNTIYF TGTGCCAGCAGCCCCCTAAGAAACACCATATATTTT
TRBJ1-2 TRBV2 - 13 - CASTLTGWDGYTF TGTGCCAGCACTCTGACCGGGTGGGATGGCTACACCTTC
TRBJ1-1 TRBV4-3 - 14 - CASSQGYRNTEAFF TGCGCCAGCAGCCAAGGTTATAGGAACACTGAAGCTTTCTTT
TRBJ2-7 TRBV28 TRBD1 16 - CASSSSDRGRPYEQYF TGTGCCAGCAGTTCCTCGGACAGGGGGCGCCCCTACGAGCAGTACTTC
TRBJ1-2 TRBV5-1 TRBD1 13 - CASRKDRDYGYTF TGCGCCAGCAGAAAGGACAGGGACTATGGCTACACCTTC
TRBJ2-1 TRBV23-1 - 17 - CASSRKGETRGYNEQFF TGCGCCAGCAGTCGAAAGGGCGAGACCCGAGGCTACAATGAGCAGTTCTTC
TRBJ1-2 TRBV18 - 15 - CASSPRQGNYYGYTF TGTGCCAGCTCACCACGCCAGGGGAATTACTATGGCTACACCTTC
TRBJ2-1 TRBV11-2 - 13 - CASSYGWVNEQFF TGTGCCAGCAGCTATGGGTGGGTAAATGAGCAGTTCTTC
TRBJ1-3 TRBV28 TRBD1 14 - CASRTGGGGNTIYF TGTGCCAGCAGAACAGGGGGCGGTGGAAACACCATATATTTT
TRBJ1-2 TRBV5-4 TRBD1 14 - CASSLGQGLMGYTF TGTGCCAGCAGCTTGGGACAGGGCCTGATGGGCTACACCTTC
TRBJ1-5 TRBV7-2 - 15 once CASSWGSGPYQPQHF TGTGCCAGCAGCTGGGGTTCCGGGCCCTATCAGCCCCAGCATTTT
TRBJ2-3 TRBV14 - 13 - CASSQEAPDTQYF TGTGCCAGCAGCCAAGAGGCTCCAGATACGCAGTATTTT
TRBJ1-2 TRBV19 - 14 once CASTPGASNYGYTF TGTGCCAGTACCCCCGGGGCCAGTAACTATGGCTACACCTTC
TRBJ1-2 TRBV18 - 16 - CASSLTADRRGYGYTF TGTGCCAGCTCACTCACAGCGGACAGACGGGGCTATGGCTACACCTTC
TRBJ1-6 TRBV6-2/TRBV6-3 - 15 many CASSYATPDNSPLHF TGTGCCAGCAGTTACGCGACGCCCGATAATTCACCCCTCCACTTT
TRBJ2-3 TRBV29-1 - 14 - CSVELAPTGDTQYF TGCAGCGTTGAGTTAGCACCCACGGGGGATACGCAGTATTTT
TRBJ2-3 TRBV6-4 - 14 - CASSDGGESGTQYF TGTGCCAGCAGTGACGGCGGGGAAAGCGGTACGCAGTATTTT
TRBJ1-1 TRBV4-3 - 13 - CASSQVGNTEAFF TGCGCCAGCAGCCAAGTGGGGAACACTGAAGCTTTCTTT
TRBJ1-2 TRBV6-5 TRBD1 13 - CASSTDRASRYTF TGTGCCAGCAGTACGGACAGGGCCAGTCGCTACACCTTC
TRBJ2-7 TRBV11-3 - 15 - CASSLQGGLFAEQYF TGTGCCAGCAGCCTACAAGGGGGTCTCTTCGCCGAGCAGTACTTC
TRBJ1-2 TRBV28 - 11 - CATTASGGYTF TGTGCCACTACAGCGTCTGGGGGCTACACCTTC
TRBJ1-4 TRBV13 TRBD1 15 - CASSPRDRAIEKLFF TGTGCCAGCAGCCCGCGTGACAGGGCTATCGAAAAACTGTTTTTT
TRBJ1-2 TRBV7-9 - 16 once CASSSFRAEGFYGYTF TGTGCCAGCAGCTCTTTCAGGGCTGAGGGATTTTATGGCTACACCTTC
TRBJ2-1 TRBV11-3 TRBD1 16 - CASSAPGTATYNEQFF TGTGCCAGCAGCGCCCCCGGGACAGCGACTTACAATGAGCAGTTCTTC
TRBJ2-2 TRBV5-1 TRBD1 15 few CASREGGENSGELFF TGCGCCAGCAGGGAAGGGGGCGAAAATAGCGGGGAGCTGTTTTTT
TRBJ1-5 TRBV28 - 12 - CASSPGNQPQHF TGTGCCAGCAGCCCCGGCAATCAGCCCCAGCATTTT
TRBJ1-1 TRBV29-1 - 10 - CSVGEAEAFF TGCAGCGTTGGAGAGGCTGAAGCTTTCTTT
TRBJ2-7 TRBV6-5 - 14 - CASSYSGSSYEQYF TGTGCCAGCAGTTACTCGGGAAGCTCCTACGAGCAGTACTTC
TRBJ2-7 TRBV29-1 - 13 - CSVEERGFYEQYF TGCAGCGTTGAAGAAAGAGGCTTTTACGAGCAGTACTTC
TRBJ1-1 TRBV6-5 - 12 - CASGRIFTEAFF TGTGCCAGCGGACGGATTTTTACTGAAGCTTTCTTT
TRBJ1-1 TRBV6-2/TRBV6-3 - 14 few CASSLRKGYDEAFF TGTGCCAGCAGCCTACGAAAAGGTTACGATGAAGCTTTCTTT
TRBJ2-1 TRBV4-1 TRBD2 15 once CASSQDRGGRNEQFF TGCGCCAGCAGCCAAGACCGGGGGGGCCGCAATGAGCAGTTCTTC
TRBJ1-2 TRBV3-1/TRBV3-2 - 17 - CASSLKARAGPNYGYTF TGTGCCAGCAGCCTAAAAGCGAGGGCCGGACCTAACTATGGCTACACCTTC
TRBJ2-2 TRBV7-2 - 13 - CASSLSFSGELFF TGTGCCAGCAGCTTATCTTTCAGCGGGGAGCTGTTTTTT
TRBJ1-1 TRBV7-9 - 14 - CASSLGTANTEAFF TGTGCCAGCAGCTTAGGGACAGCGAACACTGAAGCTTTCTTT
TRBJ1-1 TRBV3-1/TRBV3-2 TRBD1 18 - CASSQEIRGAGMNTEAFF TGTGCCAGCAGCCAAGAGATCAGGGGGGCAGGGATGAACACTGAAGCTTTCTTT
TRBJ1-5 TRBV4-1 - 16 - CASSQSPGGLNQPQHF TGCGCCAGCAGCCAATCTCCCGGGGGCCTCAATCAGCCCCAGCATTTT
TRBJ1-1 TRBV6-2/TRBV6-3 - 11 - CASSLGGEAFF TGTGCCAGCAGTTTAGGGGGGGAAGCTTTCTTT
TRBJ1-1 TRBV9 - 15 - CASSVVWDGNTEAFF TGTGCCAGCAGCGTAGTGTGGGATGGAAACACTGAAGCTTTCTTT